This T cell receptor (beta chain) was profiled in a study of cytomegalovirus exposure and HLA in healthy donors. Looking at the study overall: In a later analysis, it was reported that the approximately 110 validation repertoires had been produced on the same platform as the 690 or so repertoires belonging to the first cohort. Regarding the study as a whole: The dataset shows that most TCR sequences were rare, while some public TCRs occurred in many donors.

A word on this clone: Its antigen is still unknown.

Germline assignment: CDR1 KGHSH and CDR2 LQKENI. This CDR3 is 14 amino acids long. V lost 2 bases to trimming and J lost 4 bases, with 11 bases between them. This table comes from immunoSEQ multiplex PCR, and its TCRdb copy is limited to in-frame clones, with some not included. The data hold about 160,000 clones, with approximately 96% observed a single time. The chain links TRBV18 to TRBJ1-2, with D perhaps matching TRBD1 (5 bases). The sequence was collected from a woman aged 18-29 years in good health and CMV-seronegative. The sample consisted of PBMCs. CDR3 amino acids: CASSPGLQGYGYTF. For the CDR3, the DNA is TGTGCCAGCTCACCAGGGCTTCAGGGCTATGGCTACACCTTC. Together with reference TRBV18 and TRBJ1-2, the CDR3 gives the full variable domain: NAGVMQNPRHLVRRRGQEARLRCSPMKGHSHVYWYRQLPEEGLKFMVYLQKENIIDESGMPKERFSAEFPKEGPSILRIQQVVRGDSAAYFCASSPGLQGYGYTFGSGTRLTVV.